This entry lists 20 T cell receptor beta chains sequenced from one sample in a study of cytomegalovirus exposure and HLA in healthy donors. The primer mix had 60 Vbeta and 13 Jbeta primers. Assay used: immunoSEQ multiplex PCR; TCRdb lists only in-frame clones, some missing. The sample holds over 150,000 clones; 65% to 80% are singletons and the top ten take about 4.6%. The sample consisted of PBMCs. Source of these receptors: a man aged 35 to 55 in good health and CMV-seronegative.

The rearrangement uses TRBV6-5 and TRBJ2-7; the D gene is possibly TRBD1 (5 bases). The CDR3 is made up of 15 amino acids. Between the trimmed V and J ends, which lost 3 bases and 3 bases, there was a span of 15 bases. The V gene's germline CDR1 is MNHEY and CDR2 SVGAGI. The CDR3 DNA follows: TGTGCCAGCAGTTATAAGGGGTACCCGATCTACGAGCAGTACTTC. Translated, it gives CASSYKGYPIYEQYF.

The chain uses TRBV10-2 and TRBJ2-5, with 8 nucleotides matching TRBD2. Germline CDR1 is WSHSY and CDR2 is SAAADI. This CDR3 region has 15 residues. V gave up 7 bases and J gave up 1 base; unmatched junction bases: 8. CDR3 in DNA: TGCGCCAGCACGTGGGGCGGGGGGTCCCAAGAGACCCAGTACTTC. This gives the protein CASTWGGGSQETQYF.

The chain is built from TRBV5-4 and TRBJ2-3; possible D gene TRBD1, 6 bases. Trimming took off 6 bases at V and 6 bases at J, with 11 bases between the two ends. This CDR3 has 12 residues. CDR1 is SGHNT and CDR2 is YYREEE in the germline V gene (reference sequence). The CDR3 DNA follows: TGTGCCAGCATGCAGGGGACCGATACGCAGTATTTT. This gives the protein CASMQGTDTQYF.

The chain employs TRBV7-9 and TRBJ2-3, with 8 positions matching TRBD1. With 5 bases clipped from V and 0 bases from J, the junction kept 7 bases outside the gene matches. Germline V gene sequence: CDR1 SEHNR, CDR2 FQNEAQ (reference sequence). The CDR3 loop spans 16 amino acids. The CDR3 DNA sequence: TGTGCCAGCAGCAGAGGACAGGGCTCTAGCACAGATACGCAGTATTTT. Its translation is CASSRGQGSSTDTQYF.

The chain employs TRBV19 and TRBJ1-5; 9 nucleotides agree with TRBD1. Germline CDR1 is LNHDA and CDR2 is SQIVND (reference sequence). The CDR3 is 16 amino acids. V dropped 6 bases and J dropped 5; count of bases not matched to a gene: 11. CDR3 in amino acids: CASRKGSRQGDQPQHF. The DNA for the CDR3 is TGTGCCAGTAGAAAGGGAAGTAGACAGGGGGATCAGCCCCAGCATTTT.

The chain combines TRBV11-3 with TRBJ2-3; D is uncertain. Trimming took off 0 bases at V and 4 bases at J, with 8 bases between the two ends. CDR3 size: 14 residues. Germline lookup yields CDR1 SGHNT and CDR2 YENEEA. The CDR3 DNA reads TGTGCCAGCAGCTTAGATGGCCTCTCAGATACGCAGTATTTT. As protein: CASSLDGLSDTQYF.

This rearrangement joins TRBV2 to TRBJ1-2; a weak D match, TRBD1 (5 bases). Trimming removed 4 bases from V and 7 bases from J, with 16 bases in between. The CDR3 totals 14 residues. Germline V gene lookup returns CDR1 SNHLY and CDR2 FYNNEI. CDR3 DNA: TGTGCCAGCAGTGTTCCTGGCAGGGAAGGTGGCTACACCTTC. Residues: CASSVPGREGGYTF.

The chain couples TRBV18 to TRBJ2-1; 8 bases are a match to TRBD2. The V gene's germline CDR1 is KGHSH and CDR2 LQKENI. The CDR3 loop spans 16 amino acids. V was clipped by 4 bases and J by 8 bases; unmatched bases: 13. CDR3: CASSLVGTSWVDEQFF. In DNA form, the CDR3 reads TGTGCCAGCTCACTAGTCGGGACTAGTTGGGTTGATGAGCAGTTCTTC.

This clone was counted a few times. The chain couples TRBV6-1 to TRBJ2-6; D perhaps matches TRBD1 (6 bases). V shed 4 bases and J shed 2 bases, with 18 bases lying between them. The CDR3 has 18 amino acids. Germline CDR1 is MNHNS and CDR2 is SASEGT. Written as DNA, the CDR3 is TGTGCCAGCAGTGCGCAACAGGGTGGGATGGCTGGGGCCAACGTCCTGACTTTC. Protein: CASSAQQGGMAGANVLTF.

The CDR3 nucleotides are TGTGCCAGCAGCCCCCCGAGGAGCCGCCACCAGTACTTC. Its translation: CASSPPRSRHQYF. This chain joins TRBV5-4 and TRBJ2-5, with no clear D. Between the trimmed V and J ends, which lost 4 bases and 10 bases, there was a span of 17 bases. There are 13 residues in the CDR3. The germline gives CDR1 SGHNT, CDR2 YYREEE (reference sequence).

This clone turned up a few times. This sequence joins TRBV7-9 and TRBJ1-2, with D perhaps TRBD1 (6 bases). Germline V lookup: CDR1 SEHNR, CDR2 FQNEAQ (reference sequence). There are 13 residues in the CDR3. Trimming shortened V by 5 bases and J by 7 bases, and 14 bases separated the two germline ends. In nucleotides, the CDR3 is TGTGCCAGCAGCGCCTCCGTAGGGGGTGGCTACACCTTC. It specifies CASSASVGGGYTF.

The chain has TRBV7-9 and TRBJ2-3; weak D call: TRBD2 (6 bases). The CDR3 is 17 residues long. V was clipped by 4 bases and J by 4 bases, with 21 bases between them. Germline CDR1 SEHNR, CDR2 FQNEAQ (reference sequence). CDR3 bases: TGTGCCAGCAGCTCACCGATCGCACGGGGGAGACCAGATACGCAGTATTTT. It yields the protein CASSSPIARGRPDTQYF.

The chain is built from TRBV10-3 and TRBJ1-1; a possible D gene is TRBD1 (6 bases). The germline V gene encodes CDR1 ENHRY and CDR2 SYGVKD. Trimming stripped 2 bases from V and 6 bases from J, with 10 bases between. The CDR3 is 13 residues long. Written as DNA, the CDR3 is TGTGCCATCAGTGAGAAACAGGGCGCTGAAGCTTTCTTT. Amino acids: CAISEKQGAEAFF.

In this sample, this clone is medium-sized. V and J are TRBV9 and TRBJ2-7; D gene uncertain. The CDR3 runs to 13 residues. Trimming removed 3 bases from V and 5 bases from J, with 12 bases in between. Germline V gene data show CDR1 as SGDLS and CDR2 as YYNGEE. CDR3 amino acids: CASSGTSGDEQYF. The CDR3 nucleotides read TGTGCCAGCAGCGGTACCTCAGGCGACGAGCAGTACTTC.

This clone was counted between two and nine times. The chain recombines TRBV5-1 with TRBJ1-5; tentatively, D is TRBD1 (5 bases). There are 16 residues in the CDR3. V was pared by 0 bases and J by 4 bases, with 14 bases between. The germline V gene encodes CDR1 SGHRS and CDR2 YFSETQ. The CDR3 loop reads CASSLDGAGGNQPQHF. As DNA, the CDR3 is TGCGCCAGCAGCTTGGACGGGGCGGGGGGAAATCAGCCCCAGCATTTT.

The chain carries TRBV5-1 and TRBJ2-5; 12 positions match TRBD2. Germline CDR1 SGHRS, CDR2 YFSETQ. The V and J ends lost 1 base and 4 bases, in that order; junction bases with no gene match: 14. CDR3 size: 19 residues. CDR3 protein: CASSLLAGGSSMVGETQYF. For the CDR3, the DNA is TGCGCCAGCAGCTTGCTAGCGGGGGGGTCTAGTATGGTCGGAGAGACCCAGTACTTC. The full variable domain, its missing parts supplied by reference TRBV5-1 and TRBJ2-5, is KAGVTQTPRYLIKTRGQQVTLSCSPISGHRSVSWYQQTPGQGLQFLFEYFSETQRNKGNFPGRFSGRQFSNSRSEMNVSTLELGDSALYLCASSLLAGGSSMVGETQYFGPGTRLLVL.

The chain recombines TRBV6-4 with TRBJ2-3; the match to TRBD2 covers 11 bases. J lost 2 bases, V lost 3 bases, and 4 bases had no gene match. The CDR3 length is 16 residues. Germline loops: CDR1 MRHNA, CDR2 SNTAGT. The CDR3 protein is CASSDTSGGDTDTQYF. The CDR3 DNA reads TGTGCCAGCAGTGATACTAGCGGGGGCGACACAGATACGCAGTATTTT.

V and J are TRBV2 and TRBJ1-5; no clear D gene. This CDR3 has 13 amino acids. Germline assignment: CDR1 SNHLY and CDR2 FYNNEI. The V and J ends lost 7 bases and 3 bases respectively, with 10 bases between them. CDR3 sequence: CASTARINQPQHF. The CDR3 coding sequence is TGTGCCAGCACGGCCAGGATCAATCAGCCCCAGCATTTT.

The chain carries TRBV18 and TRBJ2-1; the match to TRBD1 covers 8 bases. Germline CDR1 KGHSH, CDR2 LQKENI. The CDR3 has 17 amino acids. After removal of 5 bases from V and 0 bases from J, the junction contained 9 bases not matched to a gene. CDR3 residues: CASSATGQASSYNEQFF. CDR3 DNA sequence: TGTGCCAGCTCAGCCACGGGACAGGCGAGCTCCTACAATGAGCAGTTCTTC.

The V gene is TRBV12-1, the J gene TRBJ2-5; TRBD2, the D gene given by the table, was not confirmed from the DNA. TRBV12-1 corresponds to a pseudogene. This CDR3 has 16 residues. CDR3: CASSFASGGWKETQYF. In DNA form, the CDR3 reads TGTGCCAGCAGCTTTGCTAGCGGGGGATGGAAAGAGACCCAGTACTTC.